The rows below give T cell receptor beta chains drawn from one sample of a study of OX40 agonist ivuxolimab in advanced cancers. The data were produced by immunoSEQ multiplex PCR, yet TCRdb's version contains in-frame clones alone and is incomplete. The repertoire holds roughly 77,000 clones, with 75% to 90% as singletons. Sequenced here: CD4+ or CD8+ T cells sorted from blood, sampled in a trial of the OX40 agonist ivuxolimab. These receptor sequences come from an adult with an advanced solid tumor such as melanoma, head and neck, liver or kidney cancer. The CDR3 runs from the conserved cysteine through the conserved F or W. A D gene is named only where the DNA matches it firmly. Clone size, where shown, is once, few, many, or a class for clones that have expanded.

CDR3nt: TGTGCCAGCAGCCTACAGGGGGCAGGCACCGGGGAGCTGTTTTTT; CDR3aa: CASSLQGAGTGELFF; v_gene: TRBV7-3; d_gene: TRBD1; abundance: .; j_gene: TRBJ2-2
CDR3nt: TGTGCCAGCAGCCAAGAGCGCAGGACAGCCAACCCCTACGAGCAGTACTTC; CDR3aa: CASSQERRTANPYEQYF; v_gene: TRBV4-2; d_gene: .; abundance: once; j_gene: TRBJ2-7
CDR3nt: TGTGCCAGCAGTGACGCGGGACTAGCGGGGCTGGAGCCCCAGTACTTC; CDR3aa: CASSDAGLAGLEPQYF; v_gene: TRBV6-4; d_gene: TRBD2; abundance: .; j_gene: TRBJ2-5
CDR3nt: TGTGCCAGTAGTATCCACGCCGGGACGGGGAACACTGAAGCTTTCTTT; CDR3aa: CASSIHAGTGNTEAFF; v_gene: TRBV19; d_gene: .; abundance: .; j_gene: TRBJ1-1
CDR3nt: TGTGCCAGCAGTCTCGACAGGGGGCGCCCCTACGAGCAGTACTTC; CDR3aa: CASSLDRGRPYEQYF; v_gene: TRBV7-3; d_gene: TRBD1; abundance: .; j_gene: TRBJ2-7
CDR3nt: TGTGCCAGCAGCTTAGCTGTAGTAGGGACAGGGGGTAACTATGGCTACACCTTC; CDR3aa: CASSLAVVGTGGNYGYTF; v_gene: TRBV7-8; d_gene: TRBD1; abundance: .; j_gene: TRBJ1-2
CDR3nt: TGTGCCAGCAACCTACAGGGTGGGACTGAAGCTTTCTTT; CDR3aa: CASNLQGGTEAFF; v_gene: TRBV6-1; d_gene: .; abundance: .; j_gene: TRBJ1-1
CDR3nt: TGTGCCAGCAGTGTCTCACAGTCCTACGAGCAGTACTTC; CDR3aa: CASSVSQSYEQYF; v_gene: TRBV2; d_gene: .; abundance: .; j_gene: TRBJ2-7
CDR3nt: TGTGCCAGCAGCTTGGAAGTCGGGTCGAGGGATACGCAGTATTTT; CDR3aa: CASSLEVGSRDTQYF; v_gene: TRBV5-4; d_gene: .; abundance: .; j_gene: TRBJ2-3
CDR3nt: TGCAGCGTTGAATTGGACTTGGAGCTGCACGAGCAGTACTTC; CDR3aa: CSVELDLELHEQYF; v_gene: TRBV29-1; d_gene: .; abundance: .; j_gene: TRBJ2-7
CDR3nt: TGTGCCAGCAGTTTAAGGGCAGGGGGCCGCGAGACCCAGTACTTC; CDR3aa: CASSLRAGGRETQYF; v_gene: TRBV28; d_gene: TRBD1; abundance: once; j_gene: TRBJ2-5
CDR3nt: TGTGCCAGCAGCCCTCCCGGACTTGAAGATACGCAGTATTTT; CDR3aa: CASSPPGLEDTQYF; v_gene: TRBV7-3; d_gene: .; abundance: .; j_gene: TRBJ2-3
CDR3nt: TGTGCCAGCAGTTCTCCCGGGACAGGGAATGAAAAACTGTTTTTT; CDR3aa: CASSSPGTGNEKLFF; v_gene: TRBV28; d_gene: TRBD1; abundance: .; j_gene: TRBJ1-4
CDR3nt: TGTGCCAGCAGCTTAGTCGGGAGACAGGCTGAAGCTTTCTTT; CDR3aa: CASSLVGRQAEAFF; v_gene: TRBV13; d_gene: .; abundance: .; j_gene: TRBJ1-1
CDR3nt: TGTGCCAGCAGCCCCGGGACGTTCGTTCCGCGGCGTGGCTACACCTTC; CDR3aa: CASSPGTFVPRRGYTF; v_gene: TRBV9; d_gene: .; abundance: .; j_gene: TRBJ1-2
CDR3nt: TGCGCCAGCAGCTTGGAACAGTTGAACACTGAAGCTTTCTTT; CDR3aa: CASSLEQLNTEAFF; v_gene: TRBV5-1; d_gene: .; abundance: .; j_gene: TRBJ1-1
CDR3nt: TGTGCCAGCAGCAAGGGCATACGGGACAACATTCAGTACTTC; CDR3aa: CASSKGIRDNIQYF; v_gene: TRBV21-1; d_gene: .; abundance: .; j_gene: TRBJ2-4
CDR3nt: TGCAGCGTCGACAGGGAGTCCTCGAACACTGAAGCTTTCTTT; CDR3aa: CSVDRESSNTEAFF; v_gene: TRBV29-1; d_gene: TRBD1; abundance: .; j_gene: TRBJ1-1
CDR3nt: TGCAGCGGGGGACGGGCACAAGAGACCCAGTACTTC; CDR3aa: CSGGRAQETQYF; v_gene: TRBV29-1; d_gene: .; abundance: .; j_gene: TRBJ2-5
CDR3nt: TGTGCCAGCAGTGGGGAGGGGGGGCCCTATTATGGCTACACCTTC; CDR3aa: CASSGEGGPYYGYTF; v_gene: TRBV28; d_gene: .; abundance: .; j_gene: TRBJ1-2
CDR3nt: TGTGCCAGCAGTGAGAGGGGTAGTCAGCCCCAGCATTTT; CDR3aa: CASSERGSQPQHF; v_gene: TRBV6-1; d_gene: .; abundance: .; j_gene: TRBJ1-5
CDR3nt: TGTGCCAGCAACACGAACGGTGGGGCCTACTATAATTCACCCCTCCACTTT; CDR3aa: CASNTNGGAYYNSPLHF; v_gene: TRBV2; d_gene: .; abundance: once; j_gene: TRBJ1-6
CDR3nt: TGTGCCGTCTCGTCGGGGTCCCAAGAGACCCAGTACTTC; CDR3aa: CAVSSGSQETQYF; v_gene: TRBV25-1; d_gene: .; abundance: .; j_gene: TRBJ2-5
CDR3nt: TGTGCCAGCAGTTACTTGGGGGCCAAAAACATTCAGTACTTC; CDR3aa: CASSYLGAKNIQYF; v_gene: TRBV6-6; d_gene: .; abundance: .; j_gene: TRBJ2-4
CDR3nt: TGCAGCGTTGATCCCGGGACTAGCGACAATGAGCAGTTCTTC; CDR3aa: CSVDPGTSDNEQFF; v_gene: TRBV29-1; d_gene: TRBD2; abundance: .; j_gene: TRBJ2-1
CDR3nt: TGTGCCAGCAGTGGGGGATCCGGGACAGGGGGGTACGAGCAGTACTTC; CDR3aa: CASSGGSGTGGYEQYF; v_gene: TRBV6-1; d_gene: TRBD1; abundance: .; j_gene: TRBJ2-7
CDR3nt: TGTGCCAGCAGCGCGATCGTGGGGGCAAAGGCTTTCTTT; CDR3aa: CASSAIVGAKAFF; v_gene: TRBV11-3; d_gene: .; abundance: once; j_gene: TRBJ1-1
CDR3nt: TGTGCCAGCAGCGAAAGGGGGACAGGGGAAACAGATACGCAGTATTTT; CDR3aa: CASSERGTGETDTQYF; v_gene: TRBV2; d_gene: TRBD1; abundance: .; j_gene: TRBJ2-3
CDR3nt: TGTGCCAGCAGCTTAGGGGTTTCGGTTGAAGGCAATCAGCCCCAGCATTTT; CDR3aa: CASSLGVSVEGNQPQHF; v_gene: TRBV7-9; d_gene: .; abundance: .; j_gene: TRBJ1-5
CDR3nt: TGCGCCAGCAGCCTAGGGACGATAACAGGAAACACCATATATTTT; CDR3aa: CASSLGTITGNTIYF; v_gene: TRBV5-1; d_gene: .; abundance: .; j_gene: TRBJ1-3
CDR3nt: TGTGCCAGCACCGTCTTAGGGGGTGTCATGAACACTGAAGCTTTCTTT; CDR3aa: CASTVLGGVMNTEAFF; v_gene: TRBV28; d_gene: .; abundance: .; j_gene: TRBJ1-1
CDR3nt: TGTGCCAGCAGCCCTATCTGGGACAGGGGTCCCGCTGAAGCTTTCTTT; CDR3aa: CASSPIWDRGPAEAFF; v_gene: TRBV7-9; d_gene: TRBD1; abundance: .; j_gene: TRBJ1-1
CDR3nt: TGCGCCAGCAGTCGGGGTCAGGGAGTTCGCTATGGCTACACCTTC; CDR3aa: CASSRGQGVRYGYTF; v_gene: TRBV23-1; d_gene: .; abundance: .; j_gene: TRBJ1-2
CDR3nt: TGTGCCAGCAGTGATCAGGCCTACAATGAGCAGTTCTTC; CDR3aa: CASSDQAYNEQFF; v_gene: TRBV6-1; d_gene: .; abundance: once; j_gene: TRBJ2-1
CDR3nt: TGCGCCAGCAGCCGATACCGGGACGCAAATAGAGAGACCCAGTACTTC; CDR3aa: CASSRYRDANRETQYF; v_gene: TRBV5-1; d_gene: .; abundance: .; j_gene: TRBJ2-5
CDR3nt: TGTGCCAGCAGCAGACAGGGACAGGGGCCGAACACTGAAGCTTTCTTT; CDR3aa: CASSRQGQGPNTEAFF; v_gene: TRBV7-3; d_gene: TRBD1; abundance: .; j_gene: TRBJ1-1
CDR3nt: TGTGCCAGCTCACCGGGGCAGGGGCCTGAAAAACTGTTTTTT; CDR3aa: CASSPGQGPEKLFF; v_gene: TRBV18; d_gene: .; abundance: .; j_gene: TRBJ1-4
CDR3nt: TGCGCCAGCAGCTACCCGACAGGGAACACCGGGGAGCTGTTTTTT; CDR3aa: CASSYPTGNTGELFF; v_gene: TRBV5-1; d_gene: .; abundance: .; j_gene: TRBJ2-2
CDR3nt: TGTGCCAGCAGCGTAACGGCCGGCCTTTTGTCGGCCCAGTACTTC; CDR3aa: CASSVTAGLLSAQYF; v_gene: TRBV9; d_gene: .; abundance: .; j_gene: TRBJ2-5
CDR3nt: TGTGCCAGCAGCTCTTCCGCGGGACAGGGAAATACTGAAGCTTTCTTT; CDR3aa: CASSSSAGQGNTEAFF; v_gene: TRBV7-9; d_gene: TRBD1; abundance: .; j_gene: TRBJ1-1
CDR3nt: TGTGCCAGCAGCTGGGGGACCGTGTCACCCCTCCACTTT; CDR3aa: CASSWGTVSPLHF; v_gene: TRBV7-2; d_gene: .; abundance: .; j_gene: TRBJ1-6
CDR3nt: TGTGCCAGCAGGAGGGAACAGGGGTTCGGGGAGCTGTTTTTT; CDR3aa: CASRREQGFGELFF; v_gene: TRBV2; d_gene: TRBD1; abundance: .; j_gene: TRBJ2-2
CDR3nt: TGTGCCAGCAGCTTAAACCCAGGGCATAACACTGAAGCTTTCTTT; CDR3aa: CASSLNPGHNTEAFF; v_gene: TRBV7-3; d_gene: .; abundance: few; j_gene: TRBJ1-1
CDR3nt: TGCGCCAGCAGCTTGGTGACAATGAACACTGAAGCTTTCTTT; CDR3aa: CASSLVTMNTEAFF; v_gene: TRBV5-1; d_gene: .; abundance: few; j_gene: TRBJ1-1
CDR3nt: TGTGCCAGCAGTCGGGCCCTTATCAATGAGCAGTTCTTC; CDR3aa: CASSRALINEQFF; v_gene: TRBV28; d_gene: .; abundance: .; j_gene: TRBJ2-1
CDR3nt: TGTGCCAGCAGTAAACAGGGGGTAGGCAATCAGCCCCAGCATTTT; CDR3aa: CASSKQGVGNQPQHF; v_gene: TRBV6-5; d_gene: TRBD1; abundance: .; j_gene: TRBJ1-5
CDR3nt: TGTGCCAGTAGTCCAACAGGGGGTAGCAATCAGCCCCAGCATTTT; CDR3aa: CASSPTGGSNQPQHF; v_gene: TRBV19; d_gene: TRBD1; abundance: .; j_gene: TRBJ1-5
CDR3nt: TGTGCCAGCAGCGAGGGGACCCTTGGCTACACCTTC; CDR3aa: CASSEGTLGYTF; v_gene: TRBV9; d_gene: .; abundance: .; j_gene: TRBJ1-2
CDR3nt: TGTGCCAGCAGCCCGGTTTATAGCGCTGGTACAGATACGCAGTATTTT; CDR3aa: CASSPVYSAGTDTQYF; v_gene: TRBV5-4; d_gene: .; abundance: .; j_gene: TRBJ2-3
CDR3nt: TGCGCCAGCAGCGACGCTGGTCGCAATCAGCCCCAGCATTTT; CDR3aa: CASSDAGRNQPQHF; v_gene: TRBV4-1; d_gene: .; abundance: .; j_gene: TRBJ1-5
CDR3nt: TGTGCCAGCAGTGAGAACAGGGGGCCGTATGGCTACACCTTC; CDR3aa: CASSENRGPYGYTF; v_gene: TRBV6-1; d_gene: TRBD1; abundance: .; j_gene: TRBJ1-2
CDR3nt: TGTGCCAGCAGTGAAGCCAGGGGTCGCGACGGCTACACCTTC; CDR3aa: CASSEARGRDGYTF; v_gene: TRBV2; d_gene: .; abundance: .; j_gene: TRBJ1-2
CDR3nt: TGTGCCAGTAGTATCGCCGGGGGCTCCTACAATGAGCAGTTCTTC; CDR3aa: CASSIAGGSYNEQFF; v_gene: TRBV19; d_gene: .; abundance: .; j_gene: TRBJ2-1
CDR3nt: TGTGCCAGCAGTGATCCGGCTAGCGGGTCTATACTGTTGGGCACAGATACGCAGTATTTT; CDR3aa: CASSDPASGSILLGTDTQYF; v_gene: TRBV2; d_gene: TRBD2; abundance: once; j_gene: TRBJ2-3
CDR3nt: TGTGCCAGCAGTTTGAGAGGGTGGAGAACTGAAGCTTTCTTT; CDR3aa: CASSLRGWRTEAFF; v_gene: TRBV28; d_gene: .; abundance: few; j_gene: TRBJ1-1
CDR3nt: TGTGCCAGCAGCACCCGACTCGCCGCTAGTACGCAGTATTTT; CDR3aa: CASSTRLAASTQYF; v_gene: TRBV9; d_gene: .; abundance: .; j_gene: TRBJ2-3
CDR3nt: TGTGCCAGCAGTCCCTGGGACAGGGAAGCTTTCTTT; CDR3aa: CASSPWDREAFF; v_gene: TRBV6-1; d_gene: TRBD1; abundance: few; j_gene: TRBJ1-1
CDR3nt: TGCGCCAGCAGCTGGACCTCACAGGGTATCTACGAGCAGTACTTC; CDR3aa: CASSWTSQGIYEQYF; v_gene: TRBV5-1; d_gene: .; abundance: .; j_gene: TRBJ2-7
CDR3nt: TGTGCCAGCAGCCCTCAGACAGCTTATGGCTACACCTTC; CDR3aa: CASSPQTAYGYTF; v_gene: TRBV7-2; d_gene: .; abundance: .; j_gene: TRBJ1-2